This T cell receptor (beta chain) was profiled in a study of graft-versus-host responses after intestinal transplantation. Study context: Grafts were multivisceral, liver-intestinal, or isolated intestinal. Every one of the recipients received anti-thymocyte globulin induction and afterwards took tacrolimus and steroids for approximately three years. Findings of the study overall: After transplant, early declines in HvG clones were associated with peak levels of circulating GvH clones. Ileal or blood samples showed some GvH clones first, and such clones were also found in recipient marrow.

Points on this clone: What it binds is not known.

The CDR3 sequence is 14 residues long. Germline V CDR1 and CDR2: SQVTM, ANQGSEA. Trimming pared 7 bases from V and 0 bases from J, leaving 15 bases between. The table came from immunoSEQ multiplex PCR; TCRdb's copy has only in-frame clones and leaves some out. The sample carries tens of thousands of clones, 70% to 90% recorded once. The sample consisted of PBMCs, taken 28 days after intestinal transplant. This receptor was taken from a human patient who received an intestinal transplant, so some T cells may come from the graft donor. The chain links TRBV29-1 to TRBJ1-1; TRBD1 might be the D (5 bases). The CDR3 bases are TGCAGCGCAGAGCAGGGTCCGATGAACACTGAAGCTTTCTTT. It is translated as CSAEQGPMNTEAFF.